One sample yielded the 28 T cell receptor beta chains listed below, sequenced in a study of shared clonotypes between healthy human individuals. Here immunoSEQ multiplex PCR was the method, and the copy in TCRdb shows in-frame clones only, minus some. The sample holds roughly 2,000,000 clones, 93% seen once. Naive CD8 cells lacked CD45RO and underwent positive selection for CCR7, leaving out terminally differentiated effector memory CD45RA+ cells. The sample comprised naive CD8+ T cells from PBMCs. The source is a man between 18 and 29 years old in good health. Some clones in this sample may be carry-over from other donors' samples.

This chain uses TRBV9 with TRBJ2-3; D is unresolved. Trimming removed 0 bases at V and 4 bases at J, with 12 bases between. The V gene's germline CDR1 is SGDLS and CDR2 YYNGEE. The CDR3 length is 15 residues. The CDR3 spells CASSVANAHADTQYF. CDR3 coding DNA: TGTGCCAGCAGCGTAGCCAATGCCCACGCAGATACGCAGTATTTT.

The chain carries TRBV6-1 and TRBJ2-7; D is ambiguous. This CDR3 is built from 13 residues. V was trimmed by 4 bases and J by 6 bases, leaving 13 bases between them. Germline V CDR1 and CDR2: MNHNS, SASEGT. The CDR3 loop is CASSGGYRGEQYF. In DNA, the CDR3 is TGTGCCAGCAGTGGTGGGTATCGAGGCGAGCAGTACTTC.

This chain's CDR3 is CASSVETSTDTQYF. CDR3 DNA: TGTGCCAGCAGCGTAGAGACTAGCACAGATACGCAGTATTTT. This sequence joins TRBV9 and TRBJ2-3, with D uncertain. The germline CDR1 and CDR2 sequences are SGDLS and YYNGEE. This CDR3 region has 14 residues. Between the trimmed V and J ends, which lost 0 bases and 0 bases, there was a span of 5 bases.

The chain carries TRBV28 and TRBJ2-2, with TRBD1 identical over 10 bases. The CDR3 runs 17 residues. The V segment lost 6 bases and the J segment 0 bases; nucleotides outside the gene matches: 7. Germline CDR1 and CDR2: MDHEN and SYDVKM. The CDR3 region is CASSGTGDFTNTGELFF. DNA for the CDR3: TGTGCCAGCAGCGGGACAGGGGACTTCACGAACACCGGGGAGCTGTTTTTT. The variable domain in full, completed from reference TRBV28 and TRBJ2-2, reads DVKVTQSSRYLVKRTGEKVFLECVQDMDHENMFWYRQDPGLGLRLIYFSYDVKMKEKGDIPEGYSVSREKKERFSLILESASTNQTSMYLCASSGTGDFTNTGELFFGEGSRLTVL.

The chain joins TRBV5-1 to TRBJ1-2, with a weak D call TRBD1 (5 bases). V was clipped by 1 base and J by 2 bases, with 12 bases between them. Germline loops: CDR1 SGHRS, CDR2 YFSETQ. The CDR3 totals 15 residues. CDR3 sequence: CASSLSGTGNYGYTF. CDR3 DNA sequence: TGCGCCAGCAGCTTGAGTGGCACAGGAAACTATGGCTACACCTTC.

The chain combines TRBV7-9 with TRBJ2-5; 9 bases fit TRBD2. The CDR3 contains 15 residues. The germline V gene has CDR1 SEHNR and CDR2 FQNEAQ (reference sequence). Trimming at V came to 4 bases and at J to 2 bases, leaving 5 bases not matched to a gene. CDR3 bases: TGTGCCAGCAGCTCGGGAGCGGGAGGACAAGAGACCCAGTACTTC. Protein product: CASSSGAGGQETQYF. The full variable domain, in which reference TRBV7-9 and TRBJ2-5 provide the parts outside the CDR3, is DTGVSQNPRHKITKRGQNVTFRCDPISEHNRLYWYRQTLGQGPEFLTYFQNEAQLEKSRLLSDRFSAERPKGSFSTLEIQRTEQGDSAMYLCASSSGAGGQETQYFGPGTRLLVL.

This chain joins TRBV6-1 and TRBJ2-3; 9 bases map to TRBD2. Germline V CDR1 and CDR2: MNHNS, SASEGT. The CDR3 length is 15 residues. The trim removed 6 bases at V and 2 bases at J, leaving 6 bases unmatched. The CDR3 reads CASRYSGSYTDTQYF. CDR3 DNA: TGTGCCAGCAGATATAGCGGGAGCTACACAGATACGCAGTATTTT.

This sequence joins TRBV19 and TRBJ2-2, with 7 nucleotides matching TRBD1. The CDR3 contains 13 residues. V was clipped by 8 bases and J by 1 base; unmatched bases: 1. Germline CDR1 LNHDA, CDR2 SQIVND (reference sequence). CDR3 region: CASWDRNTGELFF. The CDR3 bases are TGTGCCAGTTGGGACAGGAACACCGGGGAGCTGTTTTTT.

The CDR3 DNA reads TGCAGCGTTGAAGACCCCTCCGCTTACTATGGCTACACCTTC. Its protein product is CSVEDPSAYYGYTF. V usage is TRBV29-1 and J usage is TRBJ1-2; no reliable D call. The germline V gene has CDR1 SQVTM and CDR2 ANQGSEA. This CDR3 region has 14 residues. V gave up 0 bases and J gave up 3 bases, with 11 bases separating them.

This chain uses TRBV7-8 with TRBJ2-1; TRBD2 agrees at 10 bases. The V segment lost 1 base and the J segment 1 base; nucleotides outside the gene matches: 7. This CDR3 contains 18 residues. CDR1 and CDR2 (germline): SGHVS, FQNEAQ. Here the CDR3 reads CASSLGLAGVQSYNEQFF. The CDR3 bases are TGTGCCAGCAGCTTAGGTCTAGCGGGAGTCCAGTCCTACAATGAGCAGTTCTTC.

As concerns this clone: This CDR3 is also generated by other DNA sequences in the sample. The V gene is TRBV9, the J gene TRBJ2-1; unclear D gene. CDR1 and CDR2 from the germline V gene are SGDLS and YYNGEE. V was pared by 0 bases and J by 6 bases, with 7 bases between. The CDR3 loop spans 13 amino acids. CDR3 DNA sequence: TGTGCCAGCAGCGTAGGGTCTAGCAATGAGCAGTTCTTC. Protein product: CASSVGSSNEQFF.

V is TRBV19 and J is TRBJ1-5, with TRBD1 as a possible D gene (6 bases). V lost 6 bases, J lost 0 bases, and 12 bases lay in between. The CDR3 contains 15 residues. Germline values: CDR1 LNHDA, CDR2 SQIVND (reference sequence). DNA for the CDR3: TGTGCCAGTAGGTTCGCAGGGGATAGCAATCAGCCCCAGCATTTT. Translation: CASRFAGDSNQPQHF.

V and J are TRBV7-8 and TRBJ2-3, with D hard to call. Germline V gene sequence: CDR1 SGHVS, CDR2 FQNEAQ. Trimming took 5 bases from V and 0 from J, leaving 12 bases between them. CDR3 size: 15 residues. CDR3 amino acids: CASSLRPDSTDTQYF. Written as DNA, the CDR3 is TGTGCCAGCAGCCTACGCCCAGATAGCACAGATACGCAGTATTTT. The whole variable domain, filled in from reference TRBV7-8 and TRBJ2-3, reads GAGVSQSPRYKVAKRGQDVALRCDPISGHVSLFWYQQALGQGPEFLTYFQNEAQLDKSGLPSDRFFAERPEGSVSTLKIQRTQQEDSAVYLCASSLRPDSTDTQYFGPGTRLTVL.

The genes are TRBV13 and TRBJ2-7; possible D gene TRBD1, 7 bases. V lost 5 bases to trimming and J lost 9 bases, with 20 bases between them. This CDR3 comprises 14 residues. Per germline, CDR1 PRHDT and CDR2 FYEKMQ (reference sequence). CDR3 DNA sequence: TGTGCCAGCAGCCCGCGGGACAGTCCTACGGGGCAGTACTTC. This encodes CASSPRDSPTGQYF.

Points on this clone: The same CDR3 arises from other DNA sequences in this sample as well. The rearrangement links TRBV11-2 to TRBJ2-7; D unclear. There are 13 residues in the CDR3. V dropped 3 bases and J dropped 0 bases, with 6 bases sitting between them. Germline V gene data show CDR1 as SGHAT and CDR2 as FQNNGV. As DNA, the CDR3 is TGTGCCAGCAGCTTGGCGAGCTCCTACGAGCAGTACTTC. Translated, it gives CASSLASSYEQYF.

The rearrangement uses TRBV29-1 and TRBJ2-3; 8 bases align to TRBD2. J lost 3 bases, V lost 4 bases, and 18 bases had no gene match. There are 18 residues in the CDR3. CDR1 is SQVTM, CDR2 ANQGSEA, per germline. The CDR3 DNA is TGCAGCGTTGTAGGACTAGCCGGGACAAGATTCGGGACAGATACGCAGTATTTT. This sequence encodes CSVVGLAGTRFGTDTQYF.

This clone was picked up one time. The chain recombines TRBV5-5 with TRBJ1-1; no reliable D call. The CDR3 runs 13 residues. The germline CDR1 and CDR2 sequences are SGHKS and YYEKEE (reference sequence). V was shortened by 3 bases and J by 5 bases, with 11 bases between the two germline ends. CDR3 in amino acids: CASSYSSGTEAFF. For the CDR3, the DNA is TGTGCCAGCAGCTACTCATCTGGGACTGAAGCTTTCTTT.

This chain uses TRBV13 with TRBJ2-1; D uncertain. V was pared by 5 bases and J by 10 bases, with 12 bases between. CDR1 is PRHDT and CDR2 is FYEKMQ in the germline V gene (reference sequence). The CDR3 is 12 amino acids. The CDR3 bases are TGTGCCAGCAGCCACTCCTCTGAGGAGCAGTTCTTC. Residues: CASSHSSEEQFF.

In the case of this clone: Other DNA sequences within the sample encode an identical CDR3. The chain has TRBV5-1 and TRBJ2-7, with 8 bases fitting TRBD1. Per the germline V gene, CDR1 is SGHRS and CDR2 is YFSETQ. There are 14 residues in the CDR3. Trimming cost V 2 bases and J 3 bases; bases outside gene matches: 4. CDR3 region: CASSLTGGYYEQYF. The CDR3 DNA follows: TGCGCCAGCAGCTTAACAGGGGGATACTACGAGCAGTACTTC.

V and J are TRBV28 and TRBJ1-3; perhaps TRBD1 as D (6 bases). Germline V CDR1 and CDR2: MDHEN, SYDVKM. This CDR3 spans 18 amino acids. Deletions cut 1 base from V and 0 bases from J, with 16 bases between. CDR3 coding DNA: TGTGCCAGCAGTTTATTCTTACAGGGCCAAAGCTCTGGAAACACCATATATTTT. This translates into CASSLFLQGQSSGNTIYF.

The chain has TRBV6-1 and TRBJ2-2, with TRBD2 matching 7 bases. Germline CDR1 is MNHNS and CDR2 is SASEGT. This CDR3 has 14 residues. J gave up 7 bases and V 4 bases, and 6 bases lay outside the gene matches. The CDR3 protein is CASSGVAGGGELFF. In DNA, the CDR3 is TGTGCCAGCAGTGGAGTAGCGGGTGGCGGGGAGCTGTTTTTT.

The chain couples TRBV5-1 to TRBJ2-1, with TRBD1 identical over 8 bases. This CDR3 is 15 amino acids long. The V gene's germline CDR1 is SGHRS and CDR2 YFSETQ. Trimming took 2 bases from V and 4 from J; bases not matched to a gene: 5. CDR3 nucleotide sequence: TGCGCCAGCAGCTTTAAGGACAGGGAGTACAATGAGCAGTTCTTC. As protein: CASSFKDREYNEQFF. Complete variable domain (other parts from reference TRBV5-1 and TRBJ2-1): KAGVTQTPRYLIKTRGQQVTLSCSPISGHRSVSWYQQTPGQGLQFLFEYFSETQRNKGNFPGRFSGRQFSNSRSEMNVSTLELGDSALYLCASSFKDREYNEQFFGPGTRLTVL.

CDR3 nucleotide sequence: TGCGCCAGCAGCTGGGGACGGCAGCCCTCCTACGAGCAGTACTTC. The encoded protein is CASSWGRQPSYEQYF. This rearrangement joins TRBV4-1 to TRBJ2-5, with D perhaps assigned TRBD1 or TRBD2 (5 bases each). The tail of the sequence fits TRBJ2-7 better, so the J call may be wrong. There are 15 residues in the CDR3. Germline V gene sequence: CDR1 MGHRA, CDR2 YSYEKL.

The gene calls are TRBV7-9 and TRBJ2-1; TRBD2 agrees at 15 bases. The J segment lost 0 bases and the V segment lost 8 bases, leaving 11 bases of the junction unmatched. The V gene's germline CDR1 is SEHNR and CDR2 FQNEAQ (reference sequence). The CDR3 sequence is 19 residues long. This CDR3 is CASRTAGTSGGSSYNEQFF. The CDR3 coding sequence is TGTGCCAGCCGGACAGCCGGGACTAGCGGGGGGAGCTCCTACAATGAGCAGTTCTTC.

This chain links TRBV5-1 with TRBJ2-1; 9 bases agree with TRBD2. V was pared by 5 bases and J by 6 bases, with 0 bases of the junction left unmatched. Germline assignment: CDR1 SGHRS and CDR2 YFSETQ. CDR3 size: 12 residues. The chain's CDR3 is CASRLAGNEQFF. The DNA of the CDR3 is TGCGCCAGCAGACTAGCGGGCAATGAGCAGTTCTTC.

The chain recombines TRBV29-1 with TRBJ2-1, with 8 bases aligning to TRBD2. CDR1 is SQVTM, CDR2 ANQGSEA, per germline. Unmatched junction bases numbered 1, after V lost 4 bases and J lost 2 bases. This CDR3 is 13 amino acids long. The CDR3 protein is CSVVGLAYNEQFF. The CDR3 DNA reads as TGCAGCGTTGTGGGACTAGCCTACAATGAGCAGTTCTTC.

V gene TRBV7-6 combines with J gene TRBJ1-1, with no clear D. The germline CDR1 and CDR2 sequences are SGHVS and FNYEAQ. CDR3 length: 12 residues. With 5 bases removed from V and 8 bases from J, the gap between germline ends came to 12 bases. DNA of the CDR3: TGTGCCAGCAGCCCCCCGCTTGGGGAAGCTTTCTTT. The encoded protein is CASSPPLGEAFF. The whole variable domain, remainder taken from reference TRBV7-6 and TRBJ1-1, is GAGVSQSPRYKVTKRGQDVALRCDPISGHVSLYWYRQALGQGPEFLTYFNYEAQQDKSGLPNDRFSAERPEGSISTLTIQRTEQRDSAMYRCASSPPLGEAFFGQGTRLTVV.

J is TRBJ2-5 and V is TRBV9; 8 bases map to TRBD2. The germline gives CDR1 SGDLS, CDR2 YYNGEE. J gave up 5 bases and V 2 bases, and 5 bases lay outside the gene matches. This CDR3 is 14 amino acids long. The CDR3 protein is CASSVRIAGETQYF. The DNA of the CDR3 is TGTGCCAGCAGCGTTCGGATAGCGGGGGAGACCCAGTACTTC.